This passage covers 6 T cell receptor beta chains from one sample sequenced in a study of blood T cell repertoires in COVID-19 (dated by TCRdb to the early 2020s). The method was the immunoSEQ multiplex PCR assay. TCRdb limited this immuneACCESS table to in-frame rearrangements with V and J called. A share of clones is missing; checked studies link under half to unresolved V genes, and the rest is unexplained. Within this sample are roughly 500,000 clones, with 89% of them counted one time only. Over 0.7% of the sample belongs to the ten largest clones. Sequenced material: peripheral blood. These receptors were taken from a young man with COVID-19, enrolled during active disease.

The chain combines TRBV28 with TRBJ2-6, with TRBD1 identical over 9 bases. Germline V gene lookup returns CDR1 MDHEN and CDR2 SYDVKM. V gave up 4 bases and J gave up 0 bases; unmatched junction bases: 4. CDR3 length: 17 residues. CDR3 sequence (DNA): TGTGCCAGCAGTTCAGGACAGGGGCCCTCTGGGGCCAACGTCCTGACTTTC. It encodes CASSSGQGPSGANVLTF.

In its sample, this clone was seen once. This CDR3 reads CASRDRDEKLFF. In DNA, the CDR3 is TGTGCCAGCAGAGACAGGGATGAAAAACTGTTTTTT. The genes are TRBV7-9 and TRBJ1-4; 7 bases fit TRBD1. The CDR3 totals 12 residues. CDR1 and CDR2 (germline): SEHNR, FQNEAQ (reference sequence). V trimming: 6 bases; J trimming: 6 bases; junction bases outside the gene matches: 1. Based on the CDR3 plus reference TRBV7-9 and TRBJ1-4, the full variable domain is DTGVSQNPRHKITKRGQNVTFRCDPISEHNRLYWYRQTLGQGPEFLTYFQNEAQLEKSRLLSDRFSAERPKGSFSTLEIQRTEQGDSAMYLCASRDRDEKLFFGSGTQLSVL.

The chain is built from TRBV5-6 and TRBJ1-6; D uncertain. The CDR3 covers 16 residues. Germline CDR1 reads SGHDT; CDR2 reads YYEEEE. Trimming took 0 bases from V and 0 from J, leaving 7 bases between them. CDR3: CASSLGWSSYNSPLHF. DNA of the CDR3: TGTGCCAGCAGCTTGGGTTGGAGCTCCTATAATTCACCCCTCCACTTT.

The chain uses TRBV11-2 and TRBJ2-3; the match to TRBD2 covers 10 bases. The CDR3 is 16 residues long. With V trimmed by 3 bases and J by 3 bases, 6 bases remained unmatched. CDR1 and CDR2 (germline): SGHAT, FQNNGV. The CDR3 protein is CASSFLSGRETDTQYF. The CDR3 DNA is TGTGCCAGCAGCTTCCTGAGCGGGAGGGAAACAGATACGCAGTATTTT.

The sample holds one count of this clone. This CDR3 reads CASSFLGEGNEQFF. In nucleotides, the CDR3 is TGCGCCAGCAGCTTTTTAGGGGAGGGCAATGAGCAGTTCTTC. V is TRBV5-1 and J is TRBJ2-1; 7 bases are a match to TRBD2. Trimming took 2 bases from V and 6 from J; bases not matched to a gene: 5. Germline CDR1 SGHRS, CDR2 YFSETQ. The CDR3 is 14 amino acids. The full variable domain, completed using reference TRBV5-1 and TRBJ2-1, is KAGVTQTPRYLIKTRGQQVTLSCSPISGHRSVSWYQQTPGQGLQFLFEYFSETQRNKGNFPGRFSGRQFSNSRSEMNVSTLELGDSALYLCASSFLGEGNEQFFGPGTRLTVL.

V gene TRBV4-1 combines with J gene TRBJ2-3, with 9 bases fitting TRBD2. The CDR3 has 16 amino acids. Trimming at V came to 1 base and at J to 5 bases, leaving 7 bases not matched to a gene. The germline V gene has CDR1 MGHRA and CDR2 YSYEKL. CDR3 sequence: CASSQVREGVRDTQYF. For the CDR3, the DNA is TGCGCCAGCAGCCAAGTGCGGGAGGGCGTGCGAGATACGCAGTATTTT.